This paragraph reports one T cell receptor beta chain. This clone was picked up many times. The target of this receptor is not known. Base qualities were left out, and no much larger clone turns up one base away. Collaborating institutions collected whole blood in K2EDTA tubes following their own protocols. Collaborator samples were shipped for TCRbeta analysis as frozen whole blood, isolated PBMCs, or DNA extracted from either sample type. The immunoSEQ Assay, a bias-controlled multiplex PCR, was used to amplify TCRbeta CDR3 regions from genomic DNA. The authors' analysis ran thus. Within the assay, amplification of reference gene primers was used to estimate how many nucleated cells each sample contained. To quantify the absolute abundance of each unique TCRbeta CDR3 rearrangement, sequence reads were collapsed and filtered. For each sample, productive Simpson clonality was calculated by taking the square root of Simpson's diversity index across productive rearrangements. TCRdb took this table from immuneACCESS and kept in-frame rearrangements with V and J called. Such tables lack part of the clones; where checked against another copy, unresolved V genes explain under half of the gap, and the rest is unexplained. The DNA was the basis for D and trimming; V, J and clone size are from that table. The sample yields 110,000 to 150,000 clones; approximately 80% were counted once. Clones ranked in the top ten supply approximately 6.5% of the sample.

This sample stems from a study of blood T cell repertoires in COVID-19 (dated by TCRdb to about 2020). The study in broad terms: The collaborator samples originated in the United States, Italy and Spain and spanned the acute and convalescent phases of COVID-19. The prospective study material was composed of cDNA or gDNA derived from T cells, B-cell-depleted T cells, or PBMCs. Subjects who had been exposed to COVID-19, were actively infected with it, or had recovered from it provided the deeply sampled blood TCRbeta repertoires that made up the dataset. The repertoires were released in a freely available public database meant as a resource for research on the immune response to SARS-CoV-2. The samples were drawn from two sources: the first 160 participants of the ongoing ImmuneRACE study, and over 1,000 subjects contributed by 6 global collaborators. Sample metadata almost always included a de-identified subject ID, COVID-19 status, age in years and sex. Where HLA class I and class II types were available, the types were taken from metadata supplied by the sample provider, not from assay-based typing. The study at large found these results: The quantity of clinical and demographic metadata differed by source and by participant and was supplied without curation.

V sheds 4 bases and J sheds 5 bases, leaving 14 bases between their ends. CDR1 and CDR2, per the germline V gene, are SGHTA and FQGNSA. Its CDR3 holds 14 amino acids, cysteine through phenylalanine. Only CDR3 DNA remains: 42 bases, in frame from the first base. This chain is built from TRBV7-2 and TRBJ1-1; a weak D assignment points to TRBD1 (5 bases agree). The sequence was collected from a human donor in a cohort sampled during active COVID-19. Sequenced material: peripheral blood. The CDR3 region: CASSSGTSRTEAFF. The bases read TGTGCCAGCAGCTCTGGGACTTCTAGAACTGAAGCTTTCTTT.